The 32 T cell receptor beta chains below come from one sample, sequenced in a study of blood T cell repertoires in COVID-19. This table comes from immunoSEQ multiplex PCR, and its TCRdb copy is limited to in-frame clones, with some not included. Altogether roughly 320,000 clones are present, 65% to 90% being singletons, with the ten largest covering 3.5% to 4.5%. The specimen sequenced was PBMCs or T cells enriched from blood (not recorded which). The receptors stem from a man aged 25 to 40 who had recovered from COVID-19.

This chain connects TRBV9 to TRBJ1-1, with TRBD1 matching over 7 bases. This CDR3 has 13 residues. Germline V gives CDR1 SGDLS, CDR2 YYNGEE. V shed 3 bases and J 7 bases; nucleotides not matched to a gene: 6. The CDR3 sequence is CASSAGGQIEAFF. The CDR3 region has the DNA TGTGCCAGCAGCGCAGGGGGACAGATTGAAGCTTTCTTT.

The table lists this clone with a few counts. The CDR3 DNA sequence: TGTGCCAGCAGCCGCCGGACAGGGGGCTGGTATGGCTACACCTTC. As protein: CASSRRTGGWYGYTF. The chain joins TRBV7-2 to TRBJ1-2; 11 bases agree with TRBD1. The CDR3 is 15 residues long. Germline V CDR1 and CDR2: SGHTA, FQGNSA. V lost 5 bases, J lost 5 bases, and 7 bases stayed unmatched.

V is TRBV6-5 and J is TRBJ2-5; TRBD1 agrees at 9 bases. The CDR3 is 16 amino acids. Trimming at V came to 0 bases and at J to 5 bases, leaving 7 bases not matched to a gene. Germline values: CDR1 MNHEY, CDR2 SVGAGI. CDR3 region: CASSYSWGQGWETQYF. The CDR3 nucleotides read TGTGCCAGCAGTTACTCGTGGGGACAGGGATGGGAGACCCAGTACTTC.

The rearrangement uses TRBV27 and TRBJ2-3; 11 nucleotides agree with TRBD2. The CDR3 has 15 amino acids. The V segment lost 4 bases and the J segment 1 base; nucleotides outside the gene matches: 1. Germline CDR1 and CDR2: MNHEY and SMNVEV (reference sequence). The CDR3, as DNA: TGTGCCAGCAGTTCGGGACTAGCGGGCACAGATACGCAGTATTTT. Amino acids: CASSSGLAGTDTQYF.

The rearrangement uses TRBV5-4 and TRBJ2-2, with D uncertain. Deletions cut 0 bases from V and 2 bases from J, with 17 bases between. CDR1 and CDR2 (germline): SGHNT, YYREEE (reference sequence). This CDR3 is 18 amino acids long. In nucleotides, the CDR3 is TGTGCCAGCAGCTTGGATAACAAAGATGGCAGTAACACCGGGGAGCTGTTTTTT. It translates to CASSLDNKDGSNTGELFF.

J is TRBJ1-5 and V is TRBV15; TRBD1 matches 10 bases. The trim removed 4 bases at V and 6 bases at J, leaving 3 bases unmatched. The CDR3 runs to 14 residues. The germline V gene encodes CDR1 LNHNV and CDR2 YYDKDF (reference sequence). The CDR3 sequence: CATSMGQGSQPQHF. CDR3 in DNA: TGTGCCACCAGCATGGGACAGGGGAGTCAGCCCCAGCATTTT.

V gene TRBV7-9 combines with J gene TRBJ1-2; 9 bases map to TRBD1. The V segment lost 4 bases and the J segment 2 bases; nucleotides outside the gene matches: 11. Germline V lookup: CDR1 SEHNR, CDR2 FQNEAQ (reference sequence). The length of the CDR3 is 17 residues. CDR3 amino acids: CASSSAGGQGGNYGYTF. CDR3 bases: TGTGCCAGCAGCTCCGCGGGGGGACAGGGAGGAAACTATGGCTACACCTTC.

The V gene is TRBV5-1, the J gene TRBJ1-1; D remains ambiguous. The CDR3 is 13 residues long. Germline-derived CDR1 and CDR2 are SGHRS and YFSETQ. The V end was cut by 4 bases, the J end by 7 bases, with 14 bases between. CDR3 nucleotide sequence: TGCGCCAGCAGCGCGCCGGGAGCGATTGAAGCTTTCTTT. Translating it yields CASSAPGAIEAFF.

V gene TRBV19 combines with J gene TRBJ1-6, with a possible D match to TRBD1 (5 bases). CDR1 and CDR2 from the germline V gene are LNHDA and SQIVND (reference sequence). The CDR3 sequence is 15 residues long. V was pared by 6 bases and J by 10 bases, with 19 bases between. CDR3 protein: CASRNLLGGNSPLHF. CDR3 in DNA: TGTGCCAGTAGGAACCTCCTCGGGGGGAACTCACCCCTCCACTTT.

This clone was seen just once. The chain links TRBV3-1 (or the pseudogene TRBV3-2) to TRBJ1-5, with no clear D. The CDR3 is 13 amino acids. V was clipped by 1 base and J by 3 bases, with 4 bases between them. Germline lookup yields CDR1 LGHDT and CDR2 YNNKEL (reference sequence). The CDR3: CASSQGANQPQHF. The CDR3 DNA reads as TGTGCCAGCAGCCAAGGGGCCAATCAGCCCCAGCATTTT.

In DNA form, the CDR3 reads TGTGCCAGCAGCCAAGATTGGAACGGACTAGCGGTATACAATGAGCAGTTCTTC. Translation gives CASSQDWNGLAVYNEQFF. The rearrangement uses TRBV3-1 (or the pseudogene TRBV3-2) and TRBJ2-1; 10 bases are a match to TRBD2. This CDR3 spans 18 amino acids. J was trimmed by 4 bases and V by 0 bases; bases with no gene match: 9. Per the germline V gene, CDR1 is LGHDT and CDR2 is YNNKEL (reference sequence).

This chain links TRBV19 with TRBJ2-7; 7 nucleotides agree with TRBD1. The CDR3 length is 16 residues. Germline V gives CDR1 LNHDA, CDR2 SQIVND (reference sequence). The ends lost 4 bases at V and 1 base at J; junction bases unmatched: 10. The CDR3 spells CASSKEGTAKSYEQYF. Written as DNA, the CDR3 is TGTGCCAGTAGTAAAGAAGGGACAGCGAAATCCTACGAGCAGTACTTC.

The chain has TRBV5-1 and TRBJ1-1; TRBD1 agrees at 10 bases. Germline CDR1 SGHRS, CDR2 YFSETQ. The length of the CDR3 is 14 residues. Germline trimming cut 4 bases from V and 8 bases from J; bases unmatched to any gene: 8. Written as DNA, the CDR3 is TGCGCCAGCAGCCCCCCCGGGACAGGGGACGAAGCTTTCTTT. Amino acid sequence: CASSPPGTGDEAFF. Looking up the rest from reference TRBV5-1 and TRBJ1-1 gives the full variable domain: KAGVTQTPRYLIKTRGQQVTLSCSPISGHRSVSWYQQTPGQGLQFLFEYFSETQRNKGNFPGRFSGRQFSNSRSEMNVSTLELGDSALYLCASSPPGTGDEAFFGQGTRLTVV.

The rearrangement uses TRBV11-2 and TRBJ2-5; D is perhaps TRBD2 (6 bases). V was pared by 3 bases and J by 2 bases, with 13 bases between. The CDR3 consists of 15 residues. Germline lookup yields CDR1 SGHAT and CDR2 FQNNGV. CDR3 nucleotides: TGTGCCAGCAGCTTGGCTAGGGCGGGGCAAGAGACCCAGTACTTC. Translated, it gives CASSLARAGQETQYF.

The chain uses TRBV12-3 or TRBV12-4 and TRBJ1-1; possible D gene TRBD1, 6 bases. The CDR3 length is 13 residues. The germline V and J ends were trimmed by 6 bases and 6 bases, with 14 bases remaining between them. The DNA of the CDR3 is TGTGCCAGCAGAATACAGGGTTGGGCTGAAGCTTTCTTT. Translation gives CASRIQGWAEAFF.

The chain uses TRBV30 and TRBJ1-5; possible D gene TRBD1, 5 bases. Per the germline V gene, CDR1 is GTSNPN and CDR2 is SVGIG (reference sequence). There are 13 residues in the CDR3. Trimming removed 2 bases from V and 7 bases from J, with 12 bases in between. The CDR3: CAWSLRGGQPQHF. CDR3 coding DNA: TGTGCCTGGAGTTTAAGGGGAGGGCAGCCCCAGCATTTT.

The rearrangement links TRBV4-1 to TRBJ1-6, with D perhaps matching TRBD1 (5 bases). Trimming pared 2 bases from V and 8 bases from J, leaving 16 bases between. Looked up from germline, CDR1 is MGHRA and CDR2 is YSYEKL. This CDR3 has 16 amino acids. The CDR3 nucleotides read TGCGCCAGCAGCCAATCGGGCGGGACGGAAGATTCACCCCTCCACTTT. This translates into CASSQSGGTEDSPLHF.

J is TRBJ1-2 and V is TRBV29-1, with TRBD1 matching 7 bases. The length of the CDR3 is 14 residues. The germline V gene encodes CDR1 SQVTM and CDR2 ANQGSEA. J lost 3 bases, V lost 0 bases, and 4 bases had no gene match. CDR3 DNA: TGCAGCGTTGAAGACAGGGGGGCTGACTATGGCTACACCTTC. Translating gives CSVEDRGADYGYTF.

The rearrangement uses TRBV19 and TRBJ1-4; TRBD1 aligns across 7 bases. The CDR3 runs to 15 residues. Germline V gives CDR1 LNHDA, CDR2 SQIVND (reference sequence). Losses at the gene ends were 5 bases for V and 7 bases for J; bases not matched to a gene: 10. The CDR3 loop is CASSLQGKGIEKLFF. The DNA of the CDR3 is TGTGCCAGTAGTTTACAGGGGAAGGGGATTGAAAAACTGTTTTTT. The whole variable domain, filled in from reference TRBV19 and TRBJ1-4, reads DGGITQSPKYLFRKEGQNVTLSCEQNLNHDAMYWYRQDPGQGLRLIYYSQIVNDFQKGDIAEGYSVSREKKESFPLTVTSAQKNPTAFYLCASSLQGKGIEKLFFGSGTQLSVL.

The chain uses TRBV2 and TRBJ2-7; 14 bases are shared with TRBD2. CDR1 is SNHLY, CDR2 FYNNEI, per germline. This CDR3 contains 15 residues. J was trimmed by 4 bases and V by 6 bases; bases with no gene match: 5. In DNA, the CDR3 is TGTGCCAGCAGAGCAGGGACTAGCGGGGGTTACGAGCAGTACTTC. As protein: CASRAGTSGGYEQYF.

The chain recombines TRBV29-1 with TRBJ1-5, with D unresolved. CDR1 is SQVTM and CDR2 is ANQGSEA in the germline V gene. V was pared by 0 bases and J by 5 bases, with 11 bases between. The CDR3 sequence is 14 residues long. The chain's CDR3 is CSVEERREYQPQHF. Here the CDR3 DNA reads TGCAGCGTTGAAGAGAGGAGGGAATATCAGCCCCAGCATTTT. The whole variable domain, filled in from reference TRBV29-1 and TRBJ1-5, reads SAVISQKPSRDICQRGTSLTIQCQVDSQVTMMFWYRQQPGQSLTLIATANQGSEATYESGFVIDKFPISRPNLTFSTLTVSNMSPEDSSIYLCSVEERREYQPQHFGDGTRLSIL.

V usage is TRBV18 and J usage is TRBJ1-3; D not certain. V was clipped by 0 bases and J by 0 bases, with 6 bases between them. Germline assignment: CDR1 KGHSH and CDR2 LQKENI. The CDR3 is 15 residues long. In DNA, the CDR3 is TGTGCCAGCTCACCACCTGGCAACTCTGGAAACACCATATATTTT. Its protein is CASSPPGNSGNTIYF.

This chain uses TRBV5-1 with TRBJ2-5; 8 nucleotides match TRBD2. Germline V gene sequence: CDR1 SGHRS, CDR2 YFSETQ. The junction had 5 bases not matched to a gene; V was cut back by 6 bases and J by 4 bases. CDR3 length: 13 amino acids. DNA of the CDR3: TGCGCCAGCAACCCCCGGGGGGGAGAGACCCAGTACTTC. Translated, it gives CASNPRGGETQYF.

This chain connects TRBV4-1 to TRBJ2-1; D is possibly TRBD2 (6 bases). V shed 1 base and J shed 10 bases, with 11 bases lying between them. The CDR3 spans 13 residues. Germline CDR1 reads MGHRA; CDR2 reads YSYEKL. CDR3 region: CASSQVREREQFF. CDR3 sequence (DNA): TGCGCCAGCAGCCAAGTCCGGGAGAGGGAGCAGTTCTTC.

V gene TRBV11-2 combines with J gene TRBJ2-1; 15 bases align to TRBD2. Losses at the gene ends were 5 bases for V and 9 bases for J; bases not matched to a gene: 11. Germline-derived CDR1 and CDR2 are SGHAT and FQNNGV. CDR3 length: 17 residues. The CDR3, as DNA: TGTGCCAGCAGCAAAGGACTAGCGGGAGGGCCACGGGGTGAGCAGTTCTTC. This gives the protein CASSKGLAGGPRGEQFF.

The gene calls are TRBV6-5 and TRBJ2-7; D gene ambiguous. CDR1 is MNHEY, CDR2 SVGAGI, per germline. CDR3 size: 12 residues. Trimming pared 9 bases from V and 2 bases from J, leaving 11 bases between. CDR3 DNA sequence: TGTGCCAGTTGCAGTTATACCTACGAGCAGTACTTC. It specifies CASCSYTYEQYF.

This clone appeared a single time. The chain employs TRBV29-1 and TRBJ2-5; weak D call: TRBD2 (5 bases). Trimming left V 4 bases short and J 5 bases short, with 11 bases between. The CDR3 runs 12 residues. Germline CDR1 is SQVTM and CDR2 is ANQGSEA. CDR3 nucleotides: TGCAGCGTTGTAGGGAGAGGGGAGACCCAGTACTTC. Translating gives CSVVGRGETQYF.

The chain links TRBV2 to TRBJ2-5, with TRBD2 matching over 10 bases. This CDR3 has 18 residues. V lost 7 bases, J lost 3 bases, and 17 bases stayed unmatched. CDR1 and CDR2 (germline): SNHLY, FYNNEI. The CDR3 DNA is TGTGCCAGCATCGCTGGGAAGCTAGCGGGGGTTGGGAAAGAGACCCAGTACTTC. Protein sequence: CASIAGKLAGVGKETQYF.

The gene calls are TRBV27 and TRBJ1-4, with D uncertain. The CDR3 spans 13 residues. CDR1 is MNHEY, CDR2 SMNVEV, per germline (reference sequence). V gave up 2 bases and J gave up 7 bases, with 8 bases separating them. DNA for the CDR3: TGTGCCAGCAGTTTAGGGAGAGGTGAAAAACTGTTTTTT. This sequence encodes CASSLGRGEKLFF. Supplemented by reference TRBV27 and TRBJ1-4, the full variable domain reads EAQVTQNPRYLITVTGKKLTVTCSQNMNHEYMSWYRQDPGLGLRQIYYSMNVEVTDKGDVPEGYKVSRKEKRNFPLILESPSPNQTSLYFCASSLGRGEKLFFGSGTQLSVL.

The J gene is TRBJ2-1, the V gene TRBV7-8, with 12 nucleotides matching TRBD2. The germline V gene encodes CDR1 SGHVS and CDR2 FQNEAQ. This CDR3 is built from 16 residues. V lost 7 bases and J lost 5; bases outside the gene matches: 9. The CDR3 here is CASTRPGLAGNNEQFF. CDR3 nucleotides: TGTGCCAGCACCCGACCGGGACTAGCGGGTAACAATGAGCAGTTCTTC.

The CDR3 sequence is CATTGQGLRGYTF. The CDR3 coding sequence is TGTGCCACCACGGGACAGGGGCTAAGGGGCTACACCTTC. This chain joins TRBV27 and TRBJ1-2, with 10 bases matching TRBD1. Germline assignment: CDR1 MNHEY and CDR2 SMNVEV (reference sequence). Trimming cost V 10 bases and J 8 bases; bases outside gene matches: 10. The CDR3 length is 13 residues.

The chain combines TRBV19 with TRBJ2-3, with TRBD1 matching 10 bases. Per the germline V gene, CDR1 is LNHDA and CDR2 is SQIVND (reference sequence). V lost 7 bases and J lost 3; bases outside the gene matches: 7. This CDR3 has 15 amino acids. The CDR3, as DNA: TGTGCCAGTACGAAGGGACAGGGGTGGACAGATACGCAGTATTTT. Translated, it gives CASTKGQGWTDTQYF.